The 11 T cell receptor beta chains below were found in one sample sequenced in a study of blood T cells in healthy people across ages (dated by TCRdb to between 2015 and 2017). Libraries were prepared through 5' RACE. Sequencing relied on an Illumina HiSeq 2500. A second PCR of about 7 to 12 cycles was run with a J-beta primer mix and a sample-barcoded 5' primer. TCRdb took the public reads, trimmed them with fastp at Q25, ran MiXCR for clone calling and kept in-frame beta chains. Every CDR3 protein is listed once, alongside the most common genes and DNA of its rows. The sample yields about 900,000 distinct CDR3 sequences; 48% were counted once. 13% of the sample is taken by the ten largest. The sequenced sample was blood. The receptor set was obtained from a man aged 25-45 years in good health.

This rearrangement joins TRBV20-1 to TRBJ1-1; possibly TRBD1 for D (6 bases). Looked up from germline, CDR1 is DFQATT and CDR2 is SNEGSKA (reference sequence). CDR3 length equals 14 residues. Trimming took 4 bases from V and 0 from J, leaving 12 bases between them. The CDR3 sequence: CSAKGVLMNTEAFF. The DNA for the CDR3 is TGCAGTGCTAAGGGGGTTCTCATGAACACTGAAGCTTTCTTT.

V usage is TRBV20-1 and J usage is TRBJ2-5; a weak D match, TRBD1 (7 bases). The J call may be wrong; the DNA end is better matched by TRBJ2-7. In germline, CDR1 is DFQATT, CDR2 SNEGSKA (reference sequence). This CDR3 comprises 16 residues. Written as DNA, the CDR3 is TGCAGTGCTAGAGATTGGGGCAGGGGGGTCCCCTACGAGCAGTACTTC. Protein product: CSARDWGRGVPYEQYF.

The rearrangement links TRBV5-1 to TRBJ2-1; TRBD2 matches 7 bases. The J call may be in error: the DNA end matches TRBJ2-7 better. The germline gives CDR1 SGHRS, CDR2 YFSETQ. CDR3 length equals 14 residues. The CDR3 DNA is TGCGCCAGCGGCTATGGGGGGGGGTACAATGAGCAGTACTTC. Translated, it gives CASGYGGGYNEQYF.

This clonotype was seen only a few times. The V and J genes are TRBV11-2 and TRBJ2-7; either TRBD1 or TRBD2 may fit D (5 bases each). Between the trimmed V and J ends, which lost 4 bases and 2 bases, there was a span of 18 bases. Germline V gene data show CDR1 as SGHAT and CDR2 as FQNNGV. The CDR3 contains 16 residues. CDR3 coding DNA: TGTGCCAGCAGCTCAACCTCGGGGCAGGGAGCCTACGAGCAGTACTTC. It is translated as CASSSTSGQGAYEQYF. The variable domain in full, completed from reference TRBV11-2 and TRBJ2-7, reads EAGVAQSPRYKIIEKRQSVAFWCNPISGHATLYWYQQILGQGPKLLIQFQNNGVVDDSQLPKDRFSAERLKGVDSTLKIQPAKLEDSAVYLCASSSTSGQGAYEQYFGPGTRLTVT.

This chain joins TRBV20-1 and TRBJ2-7, with 11 bases identical to TRBD2. Germline V lookup: CDR1 DFQATT, CDR2 SNEGSKA (reference sequence). V dropped 3 bases and J dropped 0; count of bases not matched to a gene: 10. The CDR3 runs 17 residues. The DNA for the CDR3 is TGCAGTGCTAGTGGAATAGCGGGGGGGCCAGGCTCCTACGAGCAGTACTTC. Its protein is CSASGIAGGPGSYEQYF.

This clonotype came up a few times. The chain links TRBV27 to TRBJ2-4; no reliable D call. The CDR3 is 20 residues long. Germline-derived CDR1 and CDR2 are MNHEY and SMNVEV (reference sequence). V lost 3 bases and J lost 5, with 29 bases in between. CDR3 sequence (DNA): TGTGCCAGCAGTTTTGTCGGTCCCGGCGTTGCCGGGCCCCCTCAAAACATTCAGTACTTC. Amino acids: CASSFVGPGVAGPPQNIQYF.

The J gene is TRBJ2-5, the V gene TRBV20-1, with 7 bases fitting TRBD1. The ends lost 1 base at V and 2 bases at J; junction bases unmatched: 10. CDR1 and CDR2 from the germline V gene are DFQATT and SNEGSKA (reference sequence). The CDR3 is 16 residues long. The CDR3 protein is CSARVRKGAVQETQYF. The CDR3 DNA reads TGCAGTGCTAGAGTGAGAAAGGGGGCGGTTCAAGAGACCCAGTACTTC.

The chain couples TRBV29-1 to TRBJ2-7; 7 bases agree with TRBD2. Trimming took 1 base from V and 1 from J; bases not matched to a gene: 7. Per germline, CDR1 SQVTM and CDR2 ANQGSEA. CDR3 size: 15 residues. Here the CDR3 reads CSVEVRGDYSYEQYF. The CDR3, as DNA: TGCAGCGTTGAAGTCCGTGGGGACTATTCCTACGAGCAGTACTTC.

The CDR3 nucleotides are TGTGCCAGCAGCCGGACAGGGCCCTCCTATGGCTACACCTTC. Protein sequence: CASSRTGPSYGYTF. V gene TRBV3-1 combines with J gene TRBJ1-2; 8 nucleotides line up with TRBD1. J was trimmed by 4 bases and V by 4 bases; bases with no gene match: 5. The germline V gene has CDR1 LGHDT and CDR2 YNNKEL (reference sequence). The CDR3 has 14 amino acids. Looking up the rest from reference TRBV3-1 and TRBJ1-2 gives the full variable domain: DTAVSQTPKYLVTQMGNDKSIKCEQNLGHDTMYWYKQDSKKFLKIMFSYNNKELIINETVPNRFSPKSPDKAHLNLHINSLELGDSAVYFCASSRTGPSYGYTFGSGTRLTVV.

A few counts support this clonotype. The chain carries TRBV5-1 and TRBJ2-7, with 8 bases lining up with TRBD1. Per the germline V gene, CDR1 is SGHRS and CDR2 is YFSETQ. The V and J ends lost 0 bases and 5 bases, in that order; junction bases with no gene match: 7. This CDR3 has 15 residues. CDR3 nucleotide sequence: TGCGCCAGCAGCTTGGCCCCGGACAGGGTCAACGAGCAGTACTTC. Amino acids: CASSLAPDRVNEQYF.

This clonotype was counted once. The V and J genes are TRBV14 and TRBJ2-7; no firm D call. V was cut by 2 bases and J by 1 base, with 15 bases left in between. The CDR3 has 16 amino acids. The germline CDR1 and CDR2 sequences are SGHDN and FVKESK. CDR3 coding DNA: TGTGCCAGCAGCCAACGCATCCAATCCGTTTCCTACGAGCAGTACTTC. It is translated as CASSQRIQSVSYEQYF.